This record concerns one TCR beta chain sequence. PCR primers comprised 60 Vbeta and 13 Jbeta primers. This table comes from immunoSEQ multiplex PCR, and its TCRdb copy is limited to in-frame clones, with some not included. The sample includes over 100,000 clones, 77% of them seen just once. V lost 5 bases, J lost 2 bases, and 14 bases lay in between. The germline V gene has CDR1 SQVTM and CDR2 ANQGSEA. CDR3 length equals 14 residues. The record originates from a study of cytomegalovirus exposure and HLA in healthy donors. Study overall: A prior study identified 120 million or so unique TCR beta sequences from 200 million or so T cells.

This clonotype was sampled from a male donor in good health and CMV-seropositive. The sequencing input was PBMCs. The chain has TRBV29-1 and TRBJ2-3; D may be TRBD1 (6 bases). In DNA, the CDR3 is TGCAGCGTTTCCCGGGACACCAACACAGATACGCAGTATTTT. Translated, it gives CSVSRDTNTDTQYF.